Included here is one T cell receptor beta chain sequence, with context. This could be a read error, since a much larger clone is one nucleotide away. Naive CD8 T cells were sorted, and the gate applied was CD8+CD4-CCR7+CD45RA+. The data are from a study of molecular identifiers for immune sequencing clone quantification. Whole-study context: Replicate runs used RNA from 20,000 or 100,000 naive CD8 cells, which was split five ways into aliquots, and four of those aliquots were then sequenced.

The CDR3 sequence is 12 residues long. Trimming shortened V by 1 base and J by 6 bases, and 6 bases separated the two germline ends. Germline V lookup: CDR1 SNHLY, CDR2 FYNNEI. Previously reported methods and listed TCR primers produced the bulk TCR libraries. TCRdb itself ran the PCR reads through MiXCR, one entry per CDR3 protein. The table has a few hundred thousand distinct CDR3 sequences, 25% seen once. This sequence was found in a human donor in good health. Some libraries in this study had Jurkat cell RNA spiked in. The chain recombines TRBV2 with TRBJ1-1; D not certain. Sequencing was done on a sample of naive CD8+ T cells from blood, with Jurkat cell RNA spiked in. The subset was: FACS-sorted CD8+CD4-CCR7+CD45RA+ naive T cells. The CDR3 protein is CASSEGRPEAFF. Here the CDR3 DNA reads TGTGCCAGCAGTGAAGGCCGCCCTGAAGCTTTCTTT.